This TCR beta chain was sequenced for a study of shared clonotypes between healthy human individuals. Germline V gives CDR1 SGHRS, CDR2 YFSETQ. This CDR3 region has 14 residues. V was trimmed by 3 bases and J by 1 base, leaving 10 bases between them. The data were produced by immunoSEQ multiplex PCR, yet TCRdb's version contains in-frame clones alone and is incomplete. The data hold fewer than 2.5 million clones, with roughly 93% observed a single time. Study-wide results and limits: Among the subsets, naive ones generally showed larger estimated richness than memory ones.

This clone appeared once. Its antigen remains unidentified. CD4+ cells underwent separation, giving CD45RA+ naive and CD45RA-negative memory subsets. The sequenced sample consisted of naive CD4+ T cells from PBMCs. Stated subset: CD45RA+ positively selected. This clonotype originated in a man aged 18 to 30 in good health. Some clones in this sample may be carry-over from other donors' samples. The V and J genes are TRBV5-1 and TRBJ2-5; D is unresolved. CDR3 in amino acids: CASSSSRPQETQYF. CDR3 DNA: TGCGCCAGCAGCTCTTCAAGACCCCAAGAGACCCAGTACTTC.